The clone carrying this T cell receptor (beta chain) was recorded once. What it binds is not known. One end of the junction varies from germline; a read error may be responsible. This sample is drawn from a study of identical twins' blood T cells. Study findings and constraints: Abundant TCRbeta CDR3s overlapped more between twins than with unrelated donors.

The CDR3 totals 13 residues. In germline, CDR1 is MNHEY, CDR2 SVGAGI. MiXCR, run by TCRdb on the 5' RACE reads, gives a single entry per CDR3 protein. The sample contains 400,000 or so distinct CDR3 sequences, over 25% of which appear only once. The rearrangement joins TRBV6-5 to TRBJ1-1, with a tentative D call TRBD1 (6 bases). The sequenced sample was PBMCs. This clonotype was sampled from a woman aged 18-50 years in good health. In DNA form, the CDR3 reads TGTGCCAGCAGTTACTGGGACAACACTGGAGCTTTCTTT. It specifies CASSYWDNTGAFF.